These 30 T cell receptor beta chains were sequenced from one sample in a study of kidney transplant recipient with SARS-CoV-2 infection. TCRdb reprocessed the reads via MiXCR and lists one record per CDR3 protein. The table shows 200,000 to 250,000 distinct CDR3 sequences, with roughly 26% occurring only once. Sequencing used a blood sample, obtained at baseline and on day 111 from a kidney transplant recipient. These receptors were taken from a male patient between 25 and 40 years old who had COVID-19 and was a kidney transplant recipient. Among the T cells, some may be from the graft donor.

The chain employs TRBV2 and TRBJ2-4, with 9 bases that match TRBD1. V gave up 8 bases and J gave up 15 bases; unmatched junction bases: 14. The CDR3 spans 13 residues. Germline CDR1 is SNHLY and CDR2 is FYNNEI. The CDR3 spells CASARDRAYERYF. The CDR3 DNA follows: TGTGCCAGCGCCCGGGACAGGGCCTACGAGCGGTACTTC. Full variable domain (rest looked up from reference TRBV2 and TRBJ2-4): EPEVTQTPSHQVTQMGQEVILRCVPISNHLYFYWYRQILGQKVEFLVSFYNNEISEKSEIFDDQFSVERPDGSNFTLKIRSTKLEDSAMYFCASARDRAYERYFGAGTRLSVL.

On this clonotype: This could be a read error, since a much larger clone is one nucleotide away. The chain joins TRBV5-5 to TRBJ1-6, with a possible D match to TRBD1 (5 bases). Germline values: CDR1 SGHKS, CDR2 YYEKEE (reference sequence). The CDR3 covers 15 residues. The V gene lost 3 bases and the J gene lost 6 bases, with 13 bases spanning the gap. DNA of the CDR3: TGTGCCAGCAGCTCCAAGGCAGGGATTAATTCACCCCTCCACTTT. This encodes CASSSKAGINSPLHF.

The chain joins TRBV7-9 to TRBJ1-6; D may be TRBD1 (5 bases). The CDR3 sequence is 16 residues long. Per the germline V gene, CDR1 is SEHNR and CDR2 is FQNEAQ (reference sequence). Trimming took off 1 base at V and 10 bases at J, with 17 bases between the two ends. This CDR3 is CASSLVRGDPRSPLHF. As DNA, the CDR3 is TGTGCCAGCAGCTTAGTTCGAGGGGATCCGCGATCACCCCTCCACTTT.

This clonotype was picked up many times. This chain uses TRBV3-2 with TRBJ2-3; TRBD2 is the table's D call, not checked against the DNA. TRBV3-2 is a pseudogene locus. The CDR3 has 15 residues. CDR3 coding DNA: TGTGCCAGCAGCCTTCGGGAAACTAGCACAGATACGCAGTATTTT. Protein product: CASSLRETSTDTQYF.

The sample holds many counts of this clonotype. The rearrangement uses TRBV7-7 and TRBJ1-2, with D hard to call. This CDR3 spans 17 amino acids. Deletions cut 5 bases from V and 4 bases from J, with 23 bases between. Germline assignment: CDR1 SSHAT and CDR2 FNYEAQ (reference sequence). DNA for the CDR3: TGTGCCAGCAGCGAATTGCGTAAGTGCCGAAAGACCTATGGCTACACCTTC. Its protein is CASSELRKCRKTYGYTF.

CDR3 sequence (DNA): TGTGCCAGCAGCCTTGATGGCACCCTTCGAAGGACCTATGGCTACACCTTC. Its protein product is CASSLDGTLRRTYGYTF. This chain links TRBV3-1 with TRBJ1-2, with D uncertain. V gave up 4 bases and J gave up 4 bases, with 22 bases separating them. This CDR3 spans 17 amino acids. The germline gives CDR1 LGHDT, CDR2 YNNKEL (reference sequence). Based on the CDR3 plus reference TRBV3-1 and TRBJ1-2, the full variable domain is DTAVSQTPKYLVTQMGNDKSIKCEQNLGHDTMYWYKQDSKKFLKIMFSYNNKELIINETVPNRFSPKSPDKAHLNLHINSLELGDSAVYFCASSLDGTLRRTYGYTFGSGTRLTVV.

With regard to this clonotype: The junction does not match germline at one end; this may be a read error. This chain's CDR3 is CASSAMLRSRKAYGYSF. CDR3 in DNA: TGCGCCAGCAGTGCAATGTTAAGATCGCGAAAGGCCTATGGCTACTCCTTC. The chain has TRBV10-1 and TRBJ2-4; D unclear. The germline V gene has CDR1 WNHNN and CDR2 SYGVQD (reference sequence). The CDR3 contains 17 residues.

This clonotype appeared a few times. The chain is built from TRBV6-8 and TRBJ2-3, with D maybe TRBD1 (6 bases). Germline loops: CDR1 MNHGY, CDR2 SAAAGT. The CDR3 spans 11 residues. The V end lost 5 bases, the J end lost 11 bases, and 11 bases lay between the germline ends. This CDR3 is CASSETGLQYF. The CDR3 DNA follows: TGTGCCAGCAGTGAAACAGGGTTGCAGTATTTT.

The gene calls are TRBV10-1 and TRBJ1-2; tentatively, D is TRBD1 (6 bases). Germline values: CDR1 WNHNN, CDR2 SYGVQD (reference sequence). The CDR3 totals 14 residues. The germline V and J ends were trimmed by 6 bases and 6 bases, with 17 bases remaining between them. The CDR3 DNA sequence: TGCGCCAGCAGCCCCGCGAAGGGGGAGGATGGCTACACCTTC. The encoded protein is CASSPAKGEDGYTF.

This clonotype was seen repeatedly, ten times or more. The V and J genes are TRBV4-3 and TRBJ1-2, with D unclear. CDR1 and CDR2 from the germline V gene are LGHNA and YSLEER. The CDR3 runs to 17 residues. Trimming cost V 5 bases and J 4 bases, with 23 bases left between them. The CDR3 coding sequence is TGCGCCAGCAGCTCGGTTGTAGGACGTCGAAAGACCTATGGCTACACCTTC. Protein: CASSSVVGRRKTYGYTF.

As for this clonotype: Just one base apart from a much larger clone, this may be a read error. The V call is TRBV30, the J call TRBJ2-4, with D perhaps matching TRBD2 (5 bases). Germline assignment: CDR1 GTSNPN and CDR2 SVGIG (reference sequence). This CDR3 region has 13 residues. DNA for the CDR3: TGTGTCTGGTCGGACGAGAGCGGAAACATTCAGTACTTC. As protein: CVWSDESGNIQYF.

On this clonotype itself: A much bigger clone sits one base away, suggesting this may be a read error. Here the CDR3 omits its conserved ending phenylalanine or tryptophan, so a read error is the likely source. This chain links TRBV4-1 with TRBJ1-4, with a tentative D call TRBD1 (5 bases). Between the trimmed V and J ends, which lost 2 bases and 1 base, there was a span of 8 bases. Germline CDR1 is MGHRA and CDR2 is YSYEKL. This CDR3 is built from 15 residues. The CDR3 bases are TGCGCCAGCAGCCAACCTCAGGGAACTAATGAAAAACTGTTTTCT. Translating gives CASSQPQGTNEKLFS.

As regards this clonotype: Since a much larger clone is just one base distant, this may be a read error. The CDR3 region is CASSVLASMRKTYVYTF. CDR3 in DNA: TGTGCCAGCAGTGTTTTAGCCTCTATGCGAAAGACCTATGTCTACACCTTC. This chain uses TRBV6-5 with TRBJ1-2; unclear D gene. Germline assignment: CDR1 MNHEY and CDR2 SVGAGI. CDR3 length: 17 residues.

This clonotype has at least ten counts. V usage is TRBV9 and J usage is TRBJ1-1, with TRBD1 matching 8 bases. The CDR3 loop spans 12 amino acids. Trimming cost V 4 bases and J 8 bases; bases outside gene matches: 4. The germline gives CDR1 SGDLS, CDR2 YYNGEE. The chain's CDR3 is CASSPGGLEAFF. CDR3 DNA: TGTGCCAGCAGCCCAGGGGGCTTGGAAGCTTTCTTT.

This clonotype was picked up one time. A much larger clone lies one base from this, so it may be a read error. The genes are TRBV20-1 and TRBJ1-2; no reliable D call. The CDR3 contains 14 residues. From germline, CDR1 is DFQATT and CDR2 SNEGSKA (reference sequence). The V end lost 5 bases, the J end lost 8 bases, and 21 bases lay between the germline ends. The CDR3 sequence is CSASRRGRLGGYTF. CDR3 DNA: TGCAGTGCTTCCAGAAGAGGGAGGCTAGGCGGCTACACCTTC.

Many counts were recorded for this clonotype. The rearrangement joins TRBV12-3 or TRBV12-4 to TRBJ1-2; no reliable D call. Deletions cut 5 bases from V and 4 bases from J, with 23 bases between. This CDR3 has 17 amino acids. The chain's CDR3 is CASSISISFRKTYGYTF. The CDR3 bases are TGTGCCAGCAGTATTAGCATCAGCTTCCGAAAGACCTATGGCTACACCTTC.

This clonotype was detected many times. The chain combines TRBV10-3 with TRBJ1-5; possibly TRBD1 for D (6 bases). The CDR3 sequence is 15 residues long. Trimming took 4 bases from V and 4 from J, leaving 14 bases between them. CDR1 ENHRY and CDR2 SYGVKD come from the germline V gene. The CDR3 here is CAISASGTPNQPQHF. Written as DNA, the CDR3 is TGTGCCATCAGTGCTTCGGGGACACCTAATCAGCCCCAGCATTTT.

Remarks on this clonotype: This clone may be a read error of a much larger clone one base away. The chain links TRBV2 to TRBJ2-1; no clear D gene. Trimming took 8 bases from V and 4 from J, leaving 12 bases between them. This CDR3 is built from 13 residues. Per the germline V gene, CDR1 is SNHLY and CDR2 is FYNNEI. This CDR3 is CASGGLGYNEQFF. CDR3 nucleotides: TGTGCCAGCGGTGGGCTGGGGTACAATGAGCAGTTCTTC.

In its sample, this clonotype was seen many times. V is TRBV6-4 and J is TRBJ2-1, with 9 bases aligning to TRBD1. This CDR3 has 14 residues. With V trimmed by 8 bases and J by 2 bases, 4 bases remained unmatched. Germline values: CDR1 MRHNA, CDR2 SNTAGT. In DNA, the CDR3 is TGTGCCAGCTCAGGGACAGGGACCTACAATGAGCAGTTCTTC. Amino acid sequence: CASSGTGTYNEQFF.

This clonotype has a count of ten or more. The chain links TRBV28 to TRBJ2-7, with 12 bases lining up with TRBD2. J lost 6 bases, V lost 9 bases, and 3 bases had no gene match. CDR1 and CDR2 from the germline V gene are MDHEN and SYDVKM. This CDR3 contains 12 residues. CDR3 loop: CASGLAGPEQYF. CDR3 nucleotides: TGTGCCAGTGGACTAGCGGGACCCGAGCAGTACTTC. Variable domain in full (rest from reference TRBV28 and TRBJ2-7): DVKVTQSSRYLVKRTGEKVFLECVQDMDHENMFWYRQDPGLGLRLIYFSYDVKMKEKGDIPEGYSVSREKKERFSLILESASTNQTSMYLCASGLAGPEQYFGPGTRLTVT.

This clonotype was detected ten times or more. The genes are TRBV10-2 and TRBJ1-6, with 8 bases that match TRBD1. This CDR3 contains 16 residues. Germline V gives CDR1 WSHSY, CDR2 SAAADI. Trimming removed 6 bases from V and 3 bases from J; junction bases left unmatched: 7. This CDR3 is CASSVTGDDYNSPLHF. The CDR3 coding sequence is TGCGCCAGCAGCGTGACAGGGGATGACTATAATTCACCCCTCCACTTT.

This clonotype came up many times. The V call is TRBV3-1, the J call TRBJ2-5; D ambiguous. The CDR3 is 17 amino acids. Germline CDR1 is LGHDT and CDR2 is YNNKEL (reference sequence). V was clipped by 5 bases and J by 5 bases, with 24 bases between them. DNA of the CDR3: TGTGCCAGCAGCAAGAGCGATCCCATTTCTTTCTCTGAGACCCAGTACTTC. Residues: CASSKSDPISFSETQYF.

Here the CDR3 DNA reads TGTGCCAGCAGCCAATCGGACACAAGCACAGATACGCAGTATTTT. Translating gives CASSQSDTSTDTQYF. The chain employs TRBV14 and TRBJ2-3, with D possibly matching TRBD1 (5 bases). The length of the CDR3 is 15 residues. The V and J ends lost 2 bases and 0 bases respectively, with 9 bases between them. The germline CDR1 and CDR2 sequences are SGHDN and FVKESK.

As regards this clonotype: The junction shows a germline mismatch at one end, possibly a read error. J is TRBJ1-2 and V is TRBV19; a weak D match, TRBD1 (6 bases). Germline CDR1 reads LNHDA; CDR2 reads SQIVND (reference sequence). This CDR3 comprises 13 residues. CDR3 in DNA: TGTGCCAGTTTCCCCGGGGGCGCTTATGACTACACCTTC. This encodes CASFPGGAYDYTF.

CDR3 nucleotide sequence: TGTGCCAGCAGAGTGGAGTCCGGCACAGATACGCAGTATTTT. Protein sequence: CASRVESGTDTQYF. This sequence joins TRBV2 and TRBJ2-3; D gene uncertain. The germline V gene encodes CDR1 SNHLY and CDR2 FYNNEI. This CDR3 region has 14 residues. V gave up 6 bases and J gave up 1 base, with 11 bases separating them.

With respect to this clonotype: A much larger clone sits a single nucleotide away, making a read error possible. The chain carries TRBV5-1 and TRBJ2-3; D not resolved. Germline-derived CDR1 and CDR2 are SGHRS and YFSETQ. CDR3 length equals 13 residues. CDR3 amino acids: CASSQGHTDAQYF. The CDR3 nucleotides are TGCGCCAGCAGCCAAGGGCATACAGATGCGCAGTATTTT.

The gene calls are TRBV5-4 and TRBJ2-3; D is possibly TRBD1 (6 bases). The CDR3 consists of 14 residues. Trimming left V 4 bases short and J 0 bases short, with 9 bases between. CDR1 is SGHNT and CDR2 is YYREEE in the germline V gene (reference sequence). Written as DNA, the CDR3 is TGTGCCAGCAGCACCCAGGGGAGCACAGATACGCAGTATTTT. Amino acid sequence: CASSTQGSTDTQYF.

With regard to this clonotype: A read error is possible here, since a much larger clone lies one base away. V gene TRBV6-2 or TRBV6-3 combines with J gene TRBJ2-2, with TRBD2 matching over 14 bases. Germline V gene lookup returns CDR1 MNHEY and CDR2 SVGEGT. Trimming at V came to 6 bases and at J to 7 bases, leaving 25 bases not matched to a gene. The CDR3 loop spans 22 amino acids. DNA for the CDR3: TGTGCCAGCAGACCCAACCGAATTCCGGGACTAGCGGGAGAGACAGCAGGCGGGGAGCTGTTTTTT. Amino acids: CASRPNRIPGLAGETAGGELFF.

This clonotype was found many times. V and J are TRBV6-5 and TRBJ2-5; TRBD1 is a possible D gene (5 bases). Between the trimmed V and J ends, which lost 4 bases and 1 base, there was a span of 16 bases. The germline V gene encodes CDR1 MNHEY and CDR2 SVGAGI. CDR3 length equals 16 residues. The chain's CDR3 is CASSFLLTARQETQYF. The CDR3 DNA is TGTGCCAGCAGTTTCTTATTGACAGCACGCCAAGAGACCCAGTACTTC.

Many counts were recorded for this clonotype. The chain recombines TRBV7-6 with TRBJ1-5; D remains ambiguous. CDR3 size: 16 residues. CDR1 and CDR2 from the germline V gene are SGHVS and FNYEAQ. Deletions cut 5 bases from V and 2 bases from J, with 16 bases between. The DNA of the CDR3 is TGTGCCAGCAGCCAAACCGAGGGAGTCGGCAATCAGCCCCAGCATTTT. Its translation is CASSQTEGVGNQPQHF. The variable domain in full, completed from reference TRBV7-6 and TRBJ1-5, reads GAGVSQSPRYKVTKRGQDVALRCDPISGHVSLYWYRQALGQGPEFLTYFNYEAQQDKSGLPNDRFSAERPEGSISTLTIQRTEQRDSAMYRCASSQTEGVGNQPQHFGDGTRLSIL.